Listed here are 8 T cell receptor beta chains from one sample, sequenced in a study of blood T cells in healthy people across ages. Combining a sample-barcoded 5' primer with a J-beta primer mix, a second PCR ran for about 7 to 12 cycles. MiXCR was run by TCRdb on the 5' RACE reads, yielding one entry per CDR3 protein. The repertoire includes 1.5 million or so distinct CDR3 sequences, about 43% of them detected once, and 7% to 9% sits in the top ten. The sequencing sample was made of blood. These receptors came from a woman under 30 in good health.

This clonotype was picked up many times. The chain joins TRBV10-3 to TRBJ2-5, with TRBD1 matching over 7 bases. The CDR3 loop spans 13 amino acids. Germline-derived CDR1 and CDR2 are ENHRY and SYGVKD. The junction had 7 bases not matched to a gene; V was cut back by 10 bases and J by 2 bases. The CDR3 DNA is TGTGCCACCGAGGACAGGATTCAAGAGACCCAGTACTTC. Translating it yields CATEDRIQETQYF.

This clonotype was recorded a few times. The CDR3 DNA reads as TGCGCCAGCAGCCAAGATAGAAGCGGGAGGGCCGTAGAGACCTACGAGCAGTACTTC. Protein: CASSQDRSGRAVETYEQYF. The gene calls are TRBV4-1 and TRBJ2-7, with 10 bases aligning to TRBD2. Germline V gene sequence: CDR1 MGHRA, CDR2 YSYEKL. The CDR3 loop spans 19 amino acids. With 0 bases clipped from V and 2 bases from J, the junction kept 13 bases outside the gene matches.

This sequence joins TRBV24-1 and TRBJ2-7, with a tentative D call TRBD1 (6 bases). Trimming took off 2 bases at V and 1 base at J, with 14 bases between the two ends. CDR3 length: 16 residues. The germline gives CDR1 KGHDR, CDR2 SFDVKD. CDR3 DNA: TGTGCCACCAGTGATTCCCGGGACATGAATTCCTACGAGCAGTACTTC. This encodes CATSDSRDMNSYEQYF.

In its sample, this clonotype was seen a few times. The rearrangement uses TRBV29-1 and TRBJ1-2; 8 positions match TRBD1. CDR3 size: 12 residues. V lost 1 base and J lost 9; bases outside the gene matches: 4. Per the germline V gene, CDR1 is SQVTM and CDR2 is ANQGSEA. The CDR3 region is CSVEGTGNSYTF. The CDR3 nucleotides read TGCAGCGTTGAAGGGACAGGGAATAGCTACACCTTC.

This clonotype appeared many times. V and J are TRBV12-3 or TRBV12-4 and TRBJ1-5; D is unresolved. The CDR3 consists of 16 residues. With 2 bases removed from V and 0 bases from J, the gap between germline ends came to 11 bases. This CDR3 is CASSLSPDYSNQPQHF. DNA for the CDR3: TGTGCCAGCAGTTTAAGTCCAGATTATAGCAATCAGCCCCAGCATTTT.

The J gene is TRBJ2-7, the V gene TRBV11-1; D perhaps matches TRBD1 (5 bases). V was clipped by 0 bases and J by 2 bases, with 17 bases between them. Germline lookup yields CDR1 SGHAT and CDR2 FQDESV (reference sequence). The CDR3 loop spans 17 amino acids. CDR3 bases: TGTGCCAGCAGCTTAGCGCAGGGTAGCCGAACCGCCTACGAGCAGTACTTC. Encoded protein: CASSLAQGSRTAYEQYF.

This clonotype occurred many times. An end of the junction does not agree with germline; a read error may underlie this. V usage is TRBV6-5 and J usage is TRBJ2-5; 8 bases fit TRBD2. This CDR3 has 14 residues. CDR1 is MNHEY and CDR2 is SVGAGI in the germline V gene. The CDR3 reads CASSPGLDLETQYF. CDR3 sequence (DNA): TGCGCCAGCAGCCCGGGACTAGATTTGGAGACCCAGTACTTC.

This clonotype was counted a single time. The chain joins TRBV12-3 or TRBV12-4 to TRBJ1-1, with unresolved D. The germline V and J ends were trimmed by 1 base and 0 bases, with 9 bases remaining between them. This CDR3 comprises 15 residues. The CDR3 coding sequence is TGTGCCAGCAGTTTAGAAGCGAGGATGAACACTGAAGCTTTCTTT. It translates to CASSLEARMNTEAFF.